These 26 T cell receptor beta chains were sequenced from one sample in a study of shared clonotypes between healthy human individuals (dated by TCRdb to the early 2020s). Libraries came from the immunoSEQ multiplex PCR assay. This immuneACCESS table, as held by TCRdb, lists in-frame sequences with V and J called but not all clones. Of the missing ones, under half trace to an unresolved V gene in checked studies; the others have no known cause. The sample table contains millions of clones; only one count was recorded for roughly 95% of them. The top ten clonotypes cover 0.13% of the sample. Specimen: naive CD4+ T cells sorted from blood. The cell subset or site label on this specimen signifies: CD45RA+ positively selected. The source is a man younger than 35 in good health.

The gene calls are TRBV5-1 and TRBJ2-1; TRBD2 aligns across 9 bases. The CDR3 is 15 residues long. Germline CDR1 reads SGHRS; CDR2 reads YFSETQ. V trimming: 0 bases; J trimming: 2 bases; junction bases outside the gene matches: 0. As DNA, the CDR3 is TGCGCCAGCAGCTTGGGGACTAGCGCCTACAATGAGCAGTTCTTC. Translating it yields CASSLGTSAYNEQFF.

The chain couples TRBV27 to TRBJ1-5; D remains ambiguous. The length of the CDR3 is 14 residues. CDR1 and CDR2 (germline): MNHEY, SMNVEV (reference sequence). Trimming took off 5 bases at V and 4 bases at J, with 12 bases between the two ends. Here the CDR3 reads CASSPLGPNQPQHF. CDR3 sequence (DNA): TGTGCCAGCAGTCCCTTAGGGCCTAATCAGCCCCAGCATTTT.

This clone was observed a single time. This rearrangement joins TRBV19 to TRBJ1-2; 12 nucleotides line up with TRBD1. J gave up 8 bases and V 7 bases, and 5 bases lay outside the gene matches. Germline V lookup: CDR1 LNHDA, CDR2 SQIVND (reference sequence). There are 13 residues in the CDR3. CDR3 in DNA: TGTGCCAGTATGACCGGGACAGGGGGCGGCTACACCTTC. This translates into CASMTGTGGGYTF. The full variable domain, rest sourced from reference TRBV19 and TRBJ1-2, is DGGITQSPKYLFRKEGQNVTLSCEQNLNHDAMYWYRQDPGQGLRLIYYSQIVNDFQKGDIAEGYSVSREKKESFPLTVTSAQKNPTAFYLCASMTGTGGGYTFGSGTRLTVV.

A remark on this clone: At the DNA level, this CDR3 is encoded by other sequences in the same sample as well. The chain combines TRBV2 with TRBJ2-7; no definite D call. Germline CDR1 and CDR2: SNHLY and FYNNEI. V was trimmed by 3 bases and J by 5 bases, leaving 11 bases between them. The CDR3 is made up of 13 amino acids. The chain's CDR3 is CASSELTNHEQYF. The DNA of the CDR3 is TGTGCCAGCAGTGAGTTGACGAATCACGAGCAGTACTTC.

The V gene is TRBV9, the J gene TRBJ1-5, with unresolved D. Germline CDR1 and CDR2: SGDLS and YYNGEE. The CDR3 contains 14 residues. V was trimmed by 2 bases and J by 3 bases, leaving 9 bases between them. The CDR3 loop is CASSVGRNNQPQHF. CDR3 coding DNA: TGTGCCAGCAGCGTGGGGAGGAACAATCAGCCCCAGCATTTT.

The chain links TRBV2 to TRBJ2-4; perhaps TRBD1 as D (6 bases). There are 17 residues in the CDR3. Germline loops: CDR1 SNHLY, CDR2 FYNNEI. V was trimmed by 0 bases and J by 0 bases, leaving 12 bases between them. CDR3 residues: CASSEAGAGVAKNIQYF. The CDR3 DNA reads as TGTGCCAGCAGTGAAGCGGGGGCAGGAGTAGCCAAAAACATTCAGTACTTC.

This rearrangement joins TRBV29-1 to TRBJ2-1, with 11 bases lining up with TRBD1. Germline V lookup: CDR1 SQVTM, CDR2 ANQGSEA. The junction had 4 bases not matched to a gene; V was cut back by 2 bases and J by 7 bases. The CDR3 length is 14 residues. The CDR3 loop is CSVERGTGGNEQFF. In nucleotides, the CDR3 is TGCAGCGTTGAAAGAGGGACAGGGGGGAATGAGCAGTTCTTC.

The chain joins TRBV4-1 to TRBJ2-5; D unresolved. Germline lookup yields CDR1 MGHRA and CDR2 YSYEKL. Between the trimmed V and J ends, which lost 2 bases and 1 base, there was a span of 8 bases. This CDR3 region has 14 residues. The CDR3 bases are TGCGCCAGCAGCCAATCAGCGAGCCAAGAGACCCAGTACTTC. Its translation: CASSQSASQETQYF.

In its sample, this clone was seen once. Additional DNA sequences in this sample encode the identical CDR3. The V call is TRBV10-1, the J call TRBJ2-7, with D uncertain. The CDR3 totals 13 residues. V lost 0 bases, J lost 6 bases, and 9 bases lay in between. Germline V gene lookup returns CDR1 WNHNN and CDR2 SYGVQD (reference sequence). In DNA form, the CDR3 reads TGCGCCAGCAGTGAGTCCTCAAGAGGCGAGCAGTACTTC. Residues: CASSESSRGEQYF.

The chain combines TRBV6-5 with TRBJ2-2; the D is unclear. The CDR3 length is 14 residues. V was clipped by 6 bases and J by 5 bases, with 13 bases between them. Germline V gene lookup returns CDR1 MNHEY and CDR2 SVGAGI. CDR3 residues: CASRIGWGTGELFF. The CDR3 coding sequence is TGTGCCAGCAGGATAGGCTGGGGTACCGGGGAGCTGTTTTTT.

This rearrangement joins TRBV9 to TRBJ1-4; D may be TRBD1 (5 bases). The V end was cut by 0 bases, the J end by 5 bases, with 11 bases between. This CDR3 contains 15 residues. Germline assignment: CDR1 SGDLS and CDR2 YYNGEE. In DNA, the CDR3 is TGTGCCAGCAGCGTAGGGACGGGGGACAATGAAAAACTGTTTTTT. Amino acid sequence: CASSVGTGDNEKLFF.

This clone was picked up one time. This chain links TRBV29-1 with TRBJ2-3; D call uncertain. Germline lookup yields CDR1 SQVTM and CDR2 ANQGSEA. This CDR3 contains 13 residues. V was trimmed by 7 bases and J by 1 base, leaving 12 bases between them. The DNA of the CDR3 is TGCAGCGCCAAAAGTTGGGGCACAGATACGCAGTATTTT. It specifies CSAKSWGTDTQYF.

This CDR3 reads CASSRERAMNTGELFF. The CDR3 DNA follows: TGCGCCAGCAGCCGTGAGAGAGCAATGAACACCGGGGAGCTGTTTTTT. The genes are TRBV4-1 and TRBJ2-2; unclear D gene. The CDR3 runs 16 residues. Germline CDR1 MGHRA, CDR2 YSYEKL. V lost 4 bases and J 1 base, leaving 13 bases between the germline ends.

The chain employs TRBV28 and TRBJ1-2, with D possibly being TRBD1 (5 bases). This CDR3 contains 14 residues. The V and J ends lost 6 bases and 5 bases respectively, with 16 bases between them. The germline gives CDR1 MDHEN, CDR2 SYDVKM. CDR3 in amino acids: CASSAYGGGYGYTF. CDR3 bases: TGTGCCAGCAGCGCCTACGGGGGGGGTTATGGCTACACCTTC.

V and J are TRBV7-6 and TRBJ1-6; D unresolved. The CDR3 contains 16 residues. The V gene's germline CDR1 is SGHVS and CDR2 FNYEAQ. V was cut by 5 bases and J by 2 bases, with 13 bases left in between. DNA of the CDR3: TGTGCCAGCAGCCCTCGGGAGGATACCTATAATTCACCCCTCCACTTT. Its protein product is CASSPREDTYNSPLHF.

The chain is built from TRBV28 and TRBJ1-3; TRBD1 agrees at 8 bases. Germline V gives CDR1 MDHEN, CDR2 SYDVKM. With V trimmed by 3 bases and J by 0 bases, 4 bases remained unmatched. CDR3 length equals 16 residues. The CDR3 nucleotides read TGTGCCAGCAGTTTCGCAGGGGGCATCTCTGGAAACACCATATATTTT. Amino acids: CASSFAGGISGNTIYF.

The chain is built from TRBV29-1 and TRBJ1-1; the D gene is possibly TRBD1 (5 bases). Trimming stripped 4 bases from V and 1 base from J, with 13 bases between. The CDR3 spans 14 residues. From germline, CDR1 is SQVTM and CDR2 ANQGSEA. The CDR3 here is CSVAVGPGNTEAFF. CDR3 nucleotides: TGCAGCGTTGCCGTGGGACCAGGGAACACTGAAGCTTTCTTT.

V is TRBV5-1 and J is TRBJ2-2; D is ambiguous. Trimming took off 0 bases at V and 6 bases at J, with 9 bases between the two ends. Germline CDR1 SGHRS, CDR2 YFSETQ. The length of the CDR3 is 14 residues. CDR3 region: CASSLVVDPGELFF. As DNA, the CDR3 is TGCGCCAGCAGCTTGGTAGTGGATCCCGGGGAGCTGTTTTTT. Full variable domain (remainder filled in from reference TRBV5-1 and TRBJ2-2): KAGVTQTPRYLIKTRGQQVTLSCSPISGHRSVSWYQQTPGQGLQFLFEYFSETQRNKGNFPGRFSGRQFSNSRSEMNVSTLELGDSALYLCASSLVVDPGELFFGEGSRLTVL.

On this clone: This sample includes further DNA sequences coding for the same CDR3. CDR3: CASSRGETQYF. The CDR3 DNA is TGTGCCAGCAGTCGGGGAGAGACCCAGTACTTC. V is TRBV6-5 and J is TRBJ2-5; D perhaps matches TRBD2 (5 bases). Trimming pared 5 bases from V and 4 bases from J, leaving 5 bases between. Per germline, CDR1 MNHEY and CDR2 SVGAGI. The CDR3 has 11 residues.

CDR3 sequence: CASMGSYEQYF. The CDR3 coding sequence is TGTGCCAGTATGGGCTCCTACGAGCAGTACTTC. The chain couples TRBV19 to TRBJ2-7; no clear D gene. CDR3 length: 11 amino acids. Trimming stripped 7 bases from V and 0 bases from J, with 4 bases between. The germline gives CDR1 LNHDA, CDR2 SQIVND (reference sequence).

This chain connects TRBV29-1 to TRBJ1-2; 11 nucleotides align to TRBD1. Germline V gene data show CDR1 as SQVTM and CDR2 as ANQGSEA. V was pared by 4 bases and J by 8 bases, with 9 bases of the junction left unmatched. This CDR3 has 14 amino acids. CDR3 amino acids: CSVGDSGQGEGYTF. The CDR3 bases are TGCAGCGTTGGAGATTCGGGACAGGGGGAGGGCTACACCTTC.

Note on this clone: Other DNA sequences in this specimen translate into the identical CDR3. The V call is TRBV19, the J call TRBJ1-1, with unresolved D. The CDR3 is 13 amino acids. V gave up 3 bases and J gave up 1 base, with 6 bases separating them. CDR1 LNHDA and CDR2 SQIVND come from the germline V gene (reference sequence). As DNA, the CDR3 is TGTGCCAGTAGTATCCTTGGGAACACTGAAGCTTTCTTT. Its translation: CASSILGNTEAFF.

This chain uses TRBV6-5 with TRBJ1-3; 9 bases are a match to TRBD1. CDR1 is MNHEY and CDR2 is SVGAGI in the germline V gene. The CDR3 totals 14 residues. Unmatched junction bases numbered 4, after V lost 6 bases and J lost 4 bases. The CDR3 nucleotides read TGTGCCAGCAGAGGGACAGGGCCGGGAAACACCATATATTTT. Its protein is CASRGTGPGNTIYF.

The rearrangement links TRBV2 to TRBJ1-4; 9 nucleotides match TRBD1. With 6 bases clipped from V and 8 bases from J, the junction kept 10 bases outside the gene matches. The CDR3 loop spans 15 amino acids. The germline gives CDR1 SNHLY, CDR2 FYNNEI. CDR3 protein: CASSRWTGEGEKLFF. The CDR3 nucleotides are TGTGCCAGCAGCAGATGGACAGGGGAAGGGGAAAAACTGTTTTTT.

The genes are TRBV28 and TRBJ2-2, with TRBD1 matching over 7 bases. The CDR3 spans 16 residues. V was clipped by 7 bases and J by 1 base; unmatched bases: 9. Germline CDR1 reads MDHEN; CDR2 reads SYDVKM. DNA for the CDR3: TGTGCCAGCAACAACGCCTGGGACAGGAACACCGGGGAGCTGTTTTTT. Amino acid sequence: CASNNAWDRNTGELFF.

V usage is TRBV4-3 and J usage is TRBJ2-5, with D uncertain. The V gene lost 1 base and the J gene lost 5 bases, with 8 bases spanning the gap. CDR1 and CDR2 from the germline V gene are LGHNA and YSLEER. The CDR3 covers 13 residues. Here the CDR3 reads CASSQGQDETQYF. The CDR3 DNA is TGCGCCAGCAGCCAAGGCCAGGACGAGACCCAGTACTTC.